A single T cell receptor (beta chain) is shown here with its context. The antigen is not known. Every isolated RNA sample was fully reverse transcribed, so sequencing captured expressed TCRB transcripts. Generated by immunoSEQ multiplex PCR, the TCRdb table keeps only in-frame clones and is missing some. The data hold over 650,000 clones, with about 14% observed a single time. This specimen belongs to a study of beta chain features in type 1 diabetes. Study conclusions and caveats: Relative to healthy donors, patients appeared to have naive, central memory and Treg TCRB repertoires that were more similar. Individuals with type 1 diabetes displayed fewer insertions and more deletions at VDJ junctions. Within each of all four CD4+ subsets, Type 1 diabetes patients had TCRB CDR3s that were moderately but significantly shorter. PCR might show a preference for shorter templates, equally across patients and controls.

Averaging approximately 110 mL, one heparinised blood draw came from each individual donor. Unmatched junction bases numbered 8, after V lost 5 bases and J lost 6 bases. This CDR3 region has 16 residues. The germline CDR1 and CDR2 sequences are SEHNR and FQNEAQ (reference sequence). The sequencing sample was made of naive CD4+ T cells from blood. This clonotype was sampled from a man between 18 and 29 years old with type 1 diabetes. The genes are TRBV7-9 and TRBJ2-1, with 12 positions matching TRBD2. In DNA, the CDR3 is TGTGCCAGCAGCGCACAACTAGCGGGAGGAGGCAATGAGCAGTTCTTC. Amino acid sequence: CASSAQLAGGGNEQFF.